This T cell receptor (beta chain) was captured in a study of T cells in tumors after PD-1 blockade. About the study: Tumor samples yielded approximately 20-fold more depth than single-cell TCR sequencing.

CDR1 and CDR2 (germline): KGHSH, LQKENI. The CDR3 spans 12 residues. Trimming stripped 0 bases from V and 6 bases from J, with 3 bases between. Each patient got pembrolizumab 200 mg every 3 weeks or cemiplimab 350 mg every 2 weeks. Produced via immunoSEQ multiplex PCR; TCRdb's table is partial and in-frame only. Of 11,000 to 15,000 clones detected, about 67% appear once; the ten largest clones hold around a third. Sample: tumor tissue, taken after anti-PD-1 treatment. The chain uses TRBV18 and TRBJ2-1; no definite D call. The source is a human donor with cutaneous squamous cell carcinoma. CDR3: CASSPPGNEQFF. As DNA, the CDR3 is TGTGCCAGCTCACCACCGGGCAATGAGCAGTTCTTC. The full variable domain, in which reference TRBV18 and TRBJ2-1 provide the parts outside the CDR3, is NAGVMQNPRHLVRRRGQEARLRCSPMKGHSHVYWYRQLPEEGLKFMVYLQKENIIDESGMPKERFSAEFPKEGPSILRIQQVVRGDSAAYFCASSPPGNEQFFGPGTRLTVL.